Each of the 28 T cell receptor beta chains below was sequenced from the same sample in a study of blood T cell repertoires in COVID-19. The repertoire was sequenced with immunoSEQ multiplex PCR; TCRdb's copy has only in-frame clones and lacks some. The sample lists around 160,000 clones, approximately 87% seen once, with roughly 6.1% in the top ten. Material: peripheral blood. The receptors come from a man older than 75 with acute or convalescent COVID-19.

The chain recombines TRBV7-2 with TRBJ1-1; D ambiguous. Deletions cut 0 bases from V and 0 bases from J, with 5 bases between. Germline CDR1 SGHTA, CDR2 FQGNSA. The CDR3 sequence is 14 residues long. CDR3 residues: CASSLADLNTEAFF. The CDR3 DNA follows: TGTGCCAGCAGCTTAGCGGACTTGAACACTGAAGCTTTCTTT.

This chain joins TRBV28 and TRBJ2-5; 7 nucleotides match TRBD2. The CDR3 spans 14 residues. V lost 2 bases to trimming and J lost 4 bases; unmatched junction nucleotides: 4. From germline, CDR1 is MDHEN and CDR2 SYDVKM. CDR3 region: CASSLSGERETQYF. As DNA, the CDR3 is TGTGCCAGCAGTTTAAGCGGGGAGAGAGAGACCCAGTACTTC. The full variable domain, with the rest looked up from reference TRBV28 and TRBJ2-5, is DVKVTQSSRYLVKRTGEKVFLECVQDMDHENMFWYRQDPGLGLRLIYFSYDVKMKEKGDIPEGYSVSREKKERFSLILESASTNQTSMYLCASSLSGERETQYFGPGTRLLVL.

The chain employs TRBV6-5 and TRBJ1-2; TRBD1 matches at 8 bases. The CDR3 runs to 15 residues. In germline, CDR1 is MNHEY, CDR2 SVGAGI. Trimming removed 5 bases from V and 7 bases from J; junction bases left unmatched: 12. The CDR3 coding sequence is TGTGCCAGCAGTCTAATGACAGGGGTGACTAGTGGCTACACCTTC. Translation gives CASSLMTGVTSGYTF.

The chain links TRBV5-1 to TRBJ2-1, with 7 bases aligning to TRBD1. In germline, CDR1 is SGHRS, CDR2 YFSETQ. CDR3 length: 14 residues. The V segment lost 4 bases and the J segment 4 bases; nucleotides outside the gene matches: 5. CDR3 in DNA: TGCGCCAGCAGCCATGGACAGGAATACAATGAGCAGTTCTTC. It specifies CASSHGQEYNEQFF.

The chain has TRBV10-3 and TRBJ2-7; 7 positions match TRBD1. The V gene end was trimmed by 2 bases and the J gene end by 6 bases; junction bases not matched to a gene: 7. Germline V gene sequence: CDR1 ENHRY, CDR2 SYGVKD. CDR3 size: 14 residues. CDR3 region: CAISETGAPSEQYF. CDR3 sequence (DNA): TGTGCCATCAGTGAGACAGGGGCCCCTAGCGAGCAGTACTTC.

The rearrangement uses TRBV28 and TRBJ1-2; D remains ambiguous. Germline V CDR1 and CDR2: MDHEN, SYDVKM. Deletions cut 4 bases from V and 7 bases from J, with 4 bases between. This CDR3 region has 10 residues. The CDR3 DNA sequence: TGTGCCAGCAGTTCCGGTGGCTACACCTTC. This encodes CASSSGGYTF.

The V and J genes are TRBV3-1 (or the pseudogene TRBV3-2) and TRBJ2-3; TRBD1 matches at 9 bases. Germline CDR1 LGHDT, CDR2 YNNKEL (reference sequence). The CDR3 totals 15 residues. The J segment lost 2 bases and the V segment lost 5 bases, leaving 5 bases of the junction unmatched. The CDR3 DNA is TGTGCCAGCAGCGAAACAGGGGGCCTCACAGATACGCAGTATTTT. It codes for CASSETGGLTDTQYF.

This CDR3 is CASSLGWGPNTEAFF. The CDR3 DNA reads TGTGCCAGCAGTCTAGGATGGGGCCCGAACACTGAAGCTTTCTTT. V is TRBV6-6 and J is TRBJ1-1; D perhaps matches TRBD1 (5 bases). Germline CDR1 and CDR2: MNHNY and SVGAGI (reference sequence). Trimming left V 5 bases short and J 1 base short, with 14 bases between. CDR3 size: 15 residues.

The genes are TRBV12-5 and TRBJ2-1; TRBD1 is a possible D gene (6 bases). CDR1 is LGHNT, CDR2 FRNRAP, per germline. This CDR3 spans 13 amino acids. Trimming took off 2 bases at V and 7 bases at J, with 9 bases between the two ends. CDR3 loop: CASGLLQGNEQFF. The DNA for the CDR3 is TGTGCTAGTGGTTTGCTACAGGGAAATGAGCAGTTCTTC.

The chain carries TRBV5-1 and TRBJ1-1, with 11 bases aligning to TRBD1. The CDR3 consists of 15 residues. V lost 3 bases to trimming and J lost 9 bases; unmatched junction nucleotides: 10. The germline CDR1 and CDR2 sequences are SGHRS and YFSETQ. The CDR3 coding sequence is TGCGCCAGCAGCTGGGACAGGGGGAGTTTGTCTAAAGCTTTCTTT. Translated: CASSWDRGSLSKAFF. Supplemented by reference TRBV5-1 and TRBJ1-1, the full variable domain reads KAGVTQTPRYLIKTRGQQVTLSCSPISGHRSVSWYQQTPGQGLQFLFEYFSETQRNKGNFPGRFSGRQFSNSRSEMNVSTLELGDSALYLCASSWDRGSLSKAFFGQGTRLTVV.

The CDR3 region is CASSSKGAQPQHF. CDR3 DNA sequence: TGTGCCAGCAGTTCAAAGGGGGCCCAGCCCCAGCATTTT. The rearrangement links TRBV12-3 or TRBV12-4 to TRBJ1-5, with 7 positions matching TRBD1. The CDR3 spans 13 residues. After removal of 4 bases from V and 7 bases from J, the junction contained 4 bases not matched to a gene.

The CDR3 here is CASSPQSNYGYTF. As DNA, the CDR3 is TGTGCCAGCAGCCCACAGAGTAACTATGGCTACACCTTC. J is TRBJ1-2 and V is TRBV5-4; D gene ambiguous. V dropped 4 bases and J dropped 1 base, with 8 bases sitting between them. The CDR3 runs 13 residues. The germline V gene encodes CDR1 SGHNT and CDR2 YYREEE (reference sequence).

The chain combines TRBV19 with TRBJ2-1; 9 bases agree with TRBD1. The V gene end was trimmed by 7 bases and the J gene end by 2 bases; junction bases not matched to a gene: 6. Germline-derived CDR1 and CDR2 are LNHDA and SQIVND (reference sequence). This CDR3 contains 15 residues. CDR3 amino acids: CASTPGTGPYNEQFF. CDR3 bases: TGTGCCAGTACCCCCGGGACAGGGCCCTACAATGAGCAGTTCTTC. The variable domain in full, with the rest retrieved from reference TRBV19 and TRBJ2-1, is DGGITQSPKYLFRKEGQNVTLSCEQNLNHDAMYWYRQDPGQGLRLIYYSQIVNDFQKGDIAEGYSVSREKKESFPLTVTSAQKNPTAFYLCASTPGTGPYNEQFFGPGTRLTVL.

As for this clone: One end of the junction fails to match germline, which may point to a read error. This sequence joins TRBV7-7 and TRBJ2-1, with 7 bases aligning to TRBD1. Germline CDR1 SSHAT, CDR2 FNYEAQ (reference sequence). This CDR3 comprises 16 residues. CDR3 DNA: TGTGCTAGCAGCCCCGCTGGGACAGCTTTATACAATGAGCAGTTCTTC. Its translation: CASSPAGTALYNEQFF. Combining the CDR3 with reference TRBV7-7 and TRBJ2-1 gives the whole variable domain GAGVSQSPRYKVTKRGQDVTLRCDPISSHATLYWYQQALGQGPEFLTYFNYEAQPDKSGLPSDRFSAERPEGSISTLTIQRTEQRDSAMYRCASSPAGTALYNEQFFGPGTRLTVL.

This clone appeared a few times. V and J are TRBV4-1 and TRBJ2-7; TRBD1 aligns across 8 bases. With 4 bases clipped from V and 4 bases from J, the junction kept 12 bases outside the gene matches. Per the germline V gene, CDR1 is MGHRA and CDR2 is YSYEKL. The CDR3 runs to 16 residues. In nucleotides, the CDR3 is TGCGCCAGCAGCCCCCTACCTACCAGGGGGCCTTACGAGCAGTACTTC. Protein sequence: CASSPLPTRGPYEQYF.

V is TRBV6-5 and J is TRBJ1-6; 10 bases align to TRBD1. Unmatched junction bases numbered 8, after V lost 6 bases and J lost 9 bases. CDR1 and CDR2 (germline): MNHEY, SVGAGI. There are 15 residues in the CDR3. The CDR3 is CASSRDRGIGSPLHF. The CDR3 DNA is TGTGCCAGCAGCCGGGACAGGGGTATCGGTTCACCCCTCCACTTT.

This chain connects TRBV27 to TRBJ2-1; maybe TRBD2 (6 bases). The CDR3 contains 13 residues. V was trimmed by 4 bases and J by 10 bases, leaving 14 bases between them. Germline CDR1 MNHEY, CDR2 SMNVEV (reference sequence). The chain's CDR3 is CASSSLAGREQFF. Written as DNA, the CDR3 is TGTGCCAGCAGTTCACTAGCCGGACGAGAGCAGTTCTTC.

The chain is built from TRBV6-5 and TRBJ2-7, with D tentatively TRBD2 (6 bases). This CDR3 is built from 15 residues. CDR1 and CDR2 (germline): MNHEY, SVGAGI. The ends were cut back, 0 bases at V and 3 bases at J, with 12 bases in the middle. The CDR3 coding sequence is TGTGCCAGCAGTTACTCTGGCGGGGCTCTCTACGAGCAGTACTTC. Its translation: CASSYSGGALYEQYF.

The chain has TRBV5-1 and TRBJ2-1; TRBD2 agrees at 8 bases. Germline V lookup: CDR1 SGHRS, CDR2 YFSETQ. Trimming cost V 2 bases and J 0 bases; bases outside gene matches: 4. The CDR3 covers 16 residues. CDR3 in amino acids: CASSFGSGSSYNEQFF. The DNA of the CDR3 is TGCGCCAGCAGCTTTGGAAGCGGGAGCTCCTACAATGAGCAGTTCTTC.

The CDR3, as DNA: TGCGCCAGCAGCTTGAGGGGGCGTGATGGCTACACCTTC. This translates into CASSLRGRDGYTF. The gene calls are TRBV5-1 and TRBJ1-2; 7 bases line up with TRBD1. V lost 1 base, J lost 6 bases, and 3 bases stayed unmatched. Germline CDR1 and CDR2: SGHRS and YFSETQ. The CDR3 length is 13 residues.

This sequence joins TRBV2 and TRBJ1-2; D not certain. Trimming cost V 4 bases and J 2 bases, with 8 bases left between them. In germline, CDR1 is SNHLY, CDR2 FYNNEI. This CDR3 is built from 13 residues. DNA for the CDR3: TGTGCCAGCAGTGCCGGAGAAAACTATGGCTACACCTTC. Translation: CASSAGENYGYTF.

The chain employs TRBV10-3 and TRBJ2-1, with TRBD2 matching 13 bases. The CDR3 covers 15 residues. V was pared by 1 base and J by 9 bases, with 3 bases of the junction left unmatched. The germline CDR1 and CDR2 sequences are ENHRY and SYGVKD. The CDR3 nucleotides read TGTGCCATCAGTGAGTTACTAGCGGGAGGGATTGAGCAGTTCTTC. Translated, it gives CAISELLAGGIEQFF.

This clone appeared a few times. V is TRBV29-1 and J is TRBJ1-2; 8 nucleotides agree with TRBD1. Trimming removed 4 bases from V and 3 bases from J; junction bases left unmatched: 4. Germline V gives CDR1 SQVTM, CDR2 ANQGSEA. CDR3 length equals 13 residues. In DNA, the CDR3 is TGCAGCGTTGGCTCAGGGGGCGACTATGGCTACACCTTC. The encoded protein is CSVGSGGDYGYTF.

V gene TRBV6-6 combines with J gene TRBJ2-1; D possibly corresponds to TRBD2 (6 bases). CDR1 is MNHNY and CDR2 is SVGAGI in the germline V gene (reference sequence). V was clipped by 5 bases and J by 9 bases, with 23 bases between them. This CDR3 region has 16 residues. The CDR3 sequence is CASSPSAGRRDAEQFF. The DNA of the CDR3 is TGTGCCAGCAGTCCCTCAGCAGGGAGGAGGGACGCTGAGCAGTTCTTC.

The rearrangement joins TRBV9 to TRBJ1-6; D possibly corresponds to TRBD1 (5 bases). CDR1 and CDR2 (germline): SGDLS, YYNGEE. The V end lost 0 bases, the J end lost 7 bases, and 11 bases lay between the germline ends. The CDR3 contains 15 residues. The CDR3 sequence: CASSVDAGRNSPLHF. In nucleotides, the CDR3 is TGTGCCAGCAGCGTAGACGCAGGGCGCAATTCACCCCTCCACTTT.

Written as DNA, the CDR3 is TGCGCCAGCAGCCCTAGGGACAGGGGGCCGCCAAATTCACCCCTCCACTTT. Its protein product is CASSPRDRGPPNSPLHF. The chain links TRBV5-1 to TRBJ1-6; 12 bases map to TRBD1. CDR1 and CDR2 from the germline V gene are SGHRS and YFSETQ. Trimming cost V 4 bases and J 7 bases; bases outside gene matches: 9. This CDR3 comprises 17 residues.

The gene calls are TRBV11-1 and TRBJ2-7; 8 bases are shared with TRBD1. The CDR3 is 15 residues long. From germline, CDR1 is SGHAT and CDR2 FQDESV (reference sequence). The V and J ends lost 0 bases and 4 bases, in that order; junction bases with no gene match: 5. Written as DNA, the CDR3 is TGTGCCAGCAGCTTAGCGGTGACAGGGGTTTACGAGCAGTACTTC. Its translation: CASSLAVTGVYEQYF.

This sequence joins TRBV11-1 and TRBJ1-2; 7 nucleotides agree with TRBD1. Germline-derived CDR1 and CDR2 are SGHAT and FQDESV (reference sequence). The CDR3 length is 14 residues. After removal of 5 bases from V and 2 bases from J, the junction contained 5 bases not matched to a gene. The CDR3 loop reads CASSLSTGNYGYTF. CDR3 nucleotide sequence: TGTGCCAGCAGCCTCTCGACAGGGAACTATGGCTACACCTTC.